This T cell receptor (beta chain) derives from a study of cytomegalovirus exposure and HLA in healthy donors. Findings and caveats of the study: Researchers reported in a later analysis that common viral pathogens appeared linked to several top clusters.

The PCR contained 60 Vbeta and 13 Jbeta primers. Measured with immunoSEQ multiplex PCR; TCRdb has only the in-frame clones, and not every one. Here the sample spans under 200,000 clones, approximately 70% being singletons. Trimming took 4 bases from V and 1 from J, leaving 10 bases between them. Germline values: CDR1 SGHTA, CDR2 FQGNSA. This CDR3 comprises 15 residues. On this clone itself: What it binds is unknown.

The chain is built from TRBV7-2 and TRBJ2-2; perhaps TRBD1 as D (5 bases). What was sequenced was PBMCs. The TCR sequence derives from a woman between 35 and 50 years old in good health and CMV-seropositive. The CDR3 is CASSSGIWNTGELFF. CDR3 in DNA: TGTGCCAGCAGCTCAGGGATCTGGAACACCGGGGAGCTGTTTTTT.